Shown below are 15 T cell receptor beta chains from a single sample sequenced in a study of graft-versus-host responses after intestinal transplantation. For these receptors, no antigen is known. Clones were sequenced by immunoSEQ multiplex PCR, and TCRdb holds only the in-frame ones, with some missing. The sample contains 40,000 to 60,000 clones, around 84% of which appear only once. The sequenced sample was unstimulated CD4+ T cells sorted from spleen or lymph node cells, obtained before transplant. The origin of the receptors is a human donor who was the organ donor for an intestinal transplant.

Points on this clone: Within the sample, other DNA sequences also encode this same CDR3. The genes are TRBV4-2 and TRBJ2-3, with D tentatively TRBD2 (5 bases). V was cut by 1 base and J by 0 bases, with 5 bases left in between. The CDR3 is 14 residues long. From germline, CDR1 is LGHNA and CDR2 YNFKEQ. The CDR3 region has the DNA TGTGCCAGCAGCCAAGCGGGGAGCACAGATACGCAGTATTTT. This translates into CASSQAGSTDTQYF.

The J gene is TRBJ2-2, the V gene TRBV11-2; TRBD1 matches 7 bases. The CDR3 totals 16 residues. V gave up 3 bases and J gave up 4 bases; unmatched junction bases: 8. Per germline, CDR1 SGHAT and CDR2 FQNNGV. The CDR3 loop reads CASSFSGTVVTGELFF. The CDR3 DNA reads as TGTGCCAGCAGCTTTTCCGGGACAGTAGTCACCGGGGAGCTGTTTTTT.

This chain joins TRBV6-5 and TRBJ1-2, with D perhaps matching TRBD1 (5 bases). V was cut by 9 bases and J by 2 bases, with 13 bases left in between. This CDR3 has 13 residues. The V gene's germline CDR1 is MNHEY and CDR2 SVGAGI. The CDR3 here is CASRQTVNYGYTF. The DNA for the CDR3 is TGTGCCAGTCGACAGACAGTCAACTATGGCTACACCTTC.

The V and J genes are TRBV11-3 and TRBJ2-3; a weak D match, TRBD2 (5 bases). Between the trimmed V and J ends, which lost 2 bases and 8 bases, there was a span of 11 bases. Germline-derived CDR1 and CDR2 are SGHNT and YENEEA. The CDR3 is made up of 13 amino acids. The CDR3 spells CASSLRGEGTQYF. CDR3 in DNA: TGTGCCAGCAGCTTACGGGGAGAGGGTACGCAGTATTTT.

The V and J genes are TRBV5-4 and TRBJ2-7; 10 bases match TRBD2. J lost 5 bases, V lost 1 base, and 9 bases had no gene match. From germline, CDR1 is SGHNT and CDR2 YYREEE (reference sequence). CDR3 length: 16 amino acids. This CDR3 reads CASSLNRAGGPNEQYF. The CDR3 DNA reads TGTGCCAGCAGCTTGAATAGAGCGGGAGGGCCTAACGAGCAGTACTTC. Full variable domain (missing parts from reference TRBV5-4 and TRBJ2-7): ETGVTQSPTHLIKTRGQQVTLRCSSQSGHNTVSWYQQALGQGPQFIFQYYREEENGRGNFPPRFSGLQFPNYSSELNVNALELDDSALYLCASSLNRAGGPNEQYFGPGTRLTVT.

Here the CDR3 reads CASGLTGLAVGKAQYF. DNA for the CDR3: TGTGCTAGTGGTTTGACGGGACTAGCCGTGGGGAAGGCGCAGTATTTT. The V gene is TRBV12-5, the J gene TRBJ2-3; 9 nucleotides agree with TRBD2. The ends lost 2 bases at V and 10 bases at J; junction bases unmatched: 13. This CDR3 has 16 residues. CDR1 is LGHNT and CDR2 is FRNRAP in the germline V gene.

Worth noting for this clone: Other DNA sequences of this sample code for an identical CDR3. V and J are TRBV6-4 and TRBJ1-6; D remains ambiguous. CDR1 MRHNA and CDR2 SNTAGT come from the germline V gene. The CDR3 sequence is 17 residues long. V lost 2 bases and J 7 bases, leaving 18 bases between the germline ends. CDR3 DNA sequence: TGTGCCAGCAGTGACCCACCACCGATAGGTGAAAATTCACCCCTCCACTTT. Protein sequence: CASSDPPPIGENSPLHF.

The rearrangement links TRBV28 to TRBJ1-2, with D unresolved. The CDR3 is made up of 15 amino acids. Germline V gene data show CDR1 as MDHEN and CDR2 as SYDVKM. With 10 bases removed from V and 0 bases from J, the gap between germline ends came to 18 bases. The DNA for the CDR3 is TGTGCCATCAAACCCGAGCTGGGAGCTAACTATGGCTACACCTTC. It codes for CAIKPELGANYGYTF.

This sequence joins TRBV25-1 and TRBJ1-5, with a weak D call TRBD1 (6 bases). The CDR3 is 18 residues long. Trimming left V 0 bases short and J 2 bases short, with 17 bases between. Per the germline V gene, CDR1 is MGHDK and CDR2 is SYGVNS. CDR3 nucleotides: TGTGCCAGCAGTGAATATATCCCCCGGACAGAAGGCAATCAGCCCCAGCATTTT. Protein: CASSEYIPRTEGNQPQHF.

To note about this clone: Distinct nucleotide sequences in the sample also encode this CDR3. This chain joins TRBV30 and TRBJ1-2, with D perhaps matching TRBD1 (6 bases). Trimming left V 5 bases short and J 5 bases short, with 9 bases between. This CDR3 spans 11 amino acids. In germline, CDR1 is GTSNPN, CDR2 SVGIG (reference sequence). In nucleotides, the CDR3 is TGTGCCTGGTCAGACAGGTATGGCTACACCTTC. The encoded protein is CAWSDRYGYTF.

This clone was recorded once. The chain has TRBV27 and TRBJ1-1, with 11 positions matching TRBD1. From germline, CDR1 is MNHEY and CDR2 SMNVEV (reference sequence). The CDR3 has 17 amino acids. Losses at the gene ends were 3 bases for V and 5 bases for J; bases not matched to a gene: 11. DNA of the CDR3: TGTGCCAGCAGTTTTGCCTGGGACAGGGGGAAGAAGACTGAAGCTTTCTTT. This codes for CASSFAWDRGKKTEAFF.

The chain is built from TRBV11-2 and TRBJ2-7; no clear D gene. The CDR3 has 13 amino acids. Per germline, CDR1 SGHAT and CDR2 FQNNGV. V gave up 3 bases and J gave up 4 bases, with 10 bases separating them. The CDR3 loop is CASSFASFYEQYF. CDR3 sequence (DNA): TGTGCCAGCAGCTTCGCCTCCTTTTACGAGCAGTACTTC.

This clone was observed a few times. The chain couples TRBV10-1 to TRBJ2-3, with TRBD2 matching over 7 bases. In germline, CDR1 is WNHNN, CDR2 SYGVQD (reference sequence). There are 14 residues in the CDR3. After removal of 5 bases from V and 0 bases from J, the junction contained 2 bases not matched to a gene. CDR3 in amino acids: CASSTSASTDTQYF. The CDR3 DNA follows: TGCGCCAGCAGTACTAGCGCTAGCACAGATACGCAGTATTTT.

The chain joins TRBV18 to TRBJ2-5; tentative D call: TRBD2 (6 bases). Looked up from germline, CDR1 is KGHSH and CDR2 is LQKENI. CDR3 length equals 14 residues. V shed 4 bases and J shed 2 bases, with 11 bases lying between them. As DNA, the CDR3 is TGTGCCAGCTCACTGGGACTTACACAAGAGACCCAGTACTTC. This codes for CASSLGLTQETQYF.

This clone has only a few counts. The J gene is TRBJ2-4, the V gene TRBV27; D could derive from TRBD1 or TRBD2 (5 bases each). This CDR3 is built from 15 residues. V was shortened by 3 bases and J by 3 bases, with 12 bases between the two germline ends. The V gene's germline CDR1 is MNHEY and CDR2 SMNVEV (reference sequence). The CDR3 region is CASSFAGRVKNIQYF. In DNA form, the CDR3 reads TGTGCCAGCAGTTTCGCAGGGAGAGTCAAAAACATTCAGTACTTC.